This T cell receptor beta chain stems from a study of cytomegalovirus exposure and HLA in healthy donors. Sequenced by immunoSEQ multiplex PCR; TCRdb stores in-frame clones only, minus some. The data show some 190,000 clones, with 86% seen just once and roughly 1.5% held by the top ten. The receptor was derived from a woman younger than 35 in good health and CMV-seronegative. The sample was PBMCs.

The CDR3 DNA reads TGCGCCAGCAGCCCAGGCAGGGAGGGCACTTGGGGTAATGAAAAACTGTTTTTT. Its translation is CASSPGREGTWGNEKLFF. The chain is built from TRBV4-1 and TRBJ1-4, with D possibly TRBD1 on 5 matching bases. Germline V gene sequence: CDR1 MGHRA, CDR2 YSYEKL. CDR3 size: 18 residues. V was cut by 4 bases and J by 4 bases, with 22 bases left in between.